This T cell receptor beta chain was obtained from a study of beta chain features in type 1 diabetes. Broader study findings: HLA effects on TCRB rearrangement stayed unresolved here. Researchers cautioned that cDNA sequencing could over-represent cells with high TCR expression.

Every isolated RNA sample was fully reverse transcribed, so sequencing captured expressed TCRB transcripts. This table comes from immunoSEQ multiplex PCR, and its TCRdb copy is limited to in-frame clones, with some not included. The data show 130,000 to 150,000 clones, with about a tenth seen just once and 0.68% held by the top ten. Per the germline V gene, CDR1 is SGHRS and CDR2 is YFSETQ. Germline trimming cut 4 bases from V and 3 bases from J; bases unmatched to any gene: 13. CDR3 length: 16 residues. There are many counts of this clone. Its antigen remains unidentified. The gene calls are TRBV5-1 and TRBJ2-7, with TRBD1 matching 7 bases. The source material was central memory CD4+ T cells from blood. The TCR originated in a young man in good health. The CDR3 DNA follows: TGCGCCAGCAGCGCGCGCTACAGGGGTGCGGGCTACGAGCAGTACTTC. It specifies CASSARYRGAGYEQYF.